This record looks at one T cell receptor (beta chain) sequence and its context. J gave up 5 bases and V 4 bases, and 11 bases lay outside the gene matches. CDR3 length: 16 amino acids. The V gene's germline CDR1 is SNHLY and CDR2 FYNNEI. Study processing details: Counts of nucleated cells, estimated from reference gene primer amplification, were obtained. The assay was immunoSEQ multiplex PCR, and TCRdb's table has in-frame clones only and misses some. The V and J calls and clone size are taken from that table; D and trimming were inferred from the DNA. The sample includes roughly 32,000 clones, roughly 85% of them seen just once. The sample belongs to a study of blood T cell repertoires in COVID-19. Study information: Material from acute and convalescent COVID-19 was sourced from the United States, Italy and Spain. The cDNA or gDNA used as material had been derived from T cells, B-cell-depleted T cells, or PBMCs.

V is TRBV2 and J is TRBJ2-3; 8 nucleotides agree with TRBD1. Sequenced material: peripheral blood. The sequence was collected from a man older than 75 with active COVID-19. The CDR3 DNA reads as TGTGCCAGCAGTGGTGTCAGGGGGCAAGGGGGAGATACGCAGTATTTT. It codes for CASSGVRGQGGDTQYF.